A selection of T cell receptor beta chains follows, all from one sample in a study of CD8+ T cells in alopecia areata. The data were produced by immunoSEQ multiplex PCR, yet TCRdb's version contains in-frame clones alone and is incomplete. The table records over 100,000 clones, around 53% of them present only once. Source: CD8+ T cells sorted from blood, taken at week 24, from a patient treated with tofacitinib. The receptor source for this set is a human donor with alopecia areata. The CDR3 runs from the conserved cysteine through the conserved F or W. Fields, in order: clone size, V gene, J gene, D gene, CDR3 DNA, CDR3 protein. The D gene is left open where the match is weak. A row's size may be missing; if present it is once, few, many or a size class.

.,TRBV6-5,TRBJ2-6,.,TGTGCCAGCAGTTACTCAAACTCTGGGGCCAACATCCTGACTTTC,CASSYSNSGANILTF
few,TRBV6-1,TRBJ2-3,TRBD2,TGTGCCAGCAGTGAATCGCTAGCGGTCTTCACAGATACGCAGTATTTT,CASSESLAVFTDTQYF
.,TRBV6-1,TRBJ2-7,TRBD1,TGTGCCAGCACCCCCAGGAGGACAGGGTCTACCGAGCAGTACTTC,CASTPRRTGSTEQYF
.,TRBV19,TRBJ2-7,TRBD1,TGTGCCAGTAGGGGACAGGACTCCTACGAGCAGTACTTC,CASRGQDSYEQYF
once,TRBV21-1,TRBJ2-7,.,TGTGCCAGCAGCCTTTGGGACGATCGACAGGCAGGAGAGCAGTACTTC,CASSLWDDRQAGEQYF
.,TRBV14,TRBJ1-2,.,TGTGCCAGCAGCCAAGATATGGATTTCTATGGCTACACCTTC,CASSQDMDFYGYTF
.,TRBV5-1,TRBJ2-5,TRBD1,TGCGCCAGCAGCCGATACAGTACAGGGGACCCAGAGACCCAGTACTTC,CASSRYSTGDPETQYF
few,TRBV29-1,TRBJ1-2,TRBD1,TGCAGCGTCGAGGGACAGGGAAGGGAAGGCTACACCTTC,CSVEGQGREGYTF
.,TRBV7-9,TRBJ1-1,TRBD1,TGTGCCAGCAGGTCTCAGGGGGGAAACACTGAAGCTTTCTTT,CASRSQGGNTEAFF
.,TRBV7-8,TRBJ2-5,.,TGTGCCAGCAGCCCCGGAGGGGGATGGGAGACCCAGTACTTC,CASSPGGGWETQYF
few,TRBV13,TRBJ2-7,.,TGTGCCAGCAGCTTCGGCAGGGTCTACGAGCAGTACTTC,CASSFGRVYEQYF
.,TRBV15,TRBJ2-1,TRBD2,TGTGCCACCAGCAGAGTCGTTGGACTAGCGGGGGATGAGCAGTTCTTC,CATSRVVGLAGDEQFF
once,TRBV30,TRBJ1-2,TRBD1,TGTGCCTGGAGTGGGGGGACAGGGGATGTCTATGGCTACACCTTC,CAWSGGTGDVYGYTF
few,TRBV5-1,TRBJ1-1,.,TGCGCCAGCAGCTTGGATGCAGCGAACACTGAAGCTTTCTTT,CASSLDAANTEAFF
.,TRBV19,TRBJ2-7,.,TGTGCCACGAGAAGTAAAGAAGCAGTGAAATCCTACGAGCAGTACTTC,CATRSKEAVKSYEQYF
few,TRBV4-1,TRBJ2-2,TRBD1,TGCGCCAGCAGCCAGGTGACGGGACAGGGGTCCGGGGAGCTGTTTTTT,CASSQVTGQGSGELFF
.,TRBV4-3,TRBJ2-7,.,TGCGCCAGCAGCCAAACGCAACAGGGCCTCGAGCAGTACTTC,CASSQTQQGLEQYF
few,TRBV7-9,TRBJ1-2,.,TGTGCCAGCAGCTTTTCGGACAGAGTATATGGCTACACCTTC,CASSFSDRVYGYTF
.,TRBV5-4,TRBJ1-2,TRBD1,TGTGCCAGCAGCTCGCAGGGACAGGATATACACTATGGCTACACCTTC,CASSSQGQDIHYGYTF
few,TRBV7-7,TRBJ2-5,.,TGTGCTAGCAGCTGGAGCGAGAAAGAGACCCAGTACTTC,CASSWSEKETQYF
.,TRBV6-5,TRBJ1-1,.,TGTGCCAGCAGTAAGTGGACGGTAAACACTGAAGCTTTCTTT,CASSKWTVNTEAFF
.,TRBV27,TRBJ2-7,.,TGTGCCAGCAGTTTCCTCGGCGAGGGACAAACCTACGAGCAGTACTTC,CASSFLGEGQTYEQYF
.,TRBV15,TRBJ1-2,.,TGTGCCACCAGCAGAGATAAAACGCGGAACTATGGCTACACCTTC,CATSRDKTRNYGYTF
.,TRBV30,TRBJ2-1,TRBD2,TGTGCCGGACCCGGGACTAGCGGGGGGAATGAGCAGTTCTTC,CAGPGTSGGNEQFF
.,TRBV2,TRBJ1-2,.,TGTGCCAGCACTCAAGGCGAACAGCTCTATGGCTACACCTTC,CASTQGEQLYGYTF
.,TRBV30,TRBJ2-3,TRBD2,TGTGCCTGGAGTCAGACTAGCGGGGGGCACAGAGATACGCAGTATTTT,CAWSQTSGGHRDTQYF
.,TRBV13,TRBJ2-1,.,TGTGCCAGCAGCTTCGGGGTAAGCTCCTACAATGAGCAGTTCTTC,CASSFGVSSYNEQFF
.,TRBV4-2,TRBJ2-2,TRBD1,TGTGCCAGCAGCCCTGACAGGGGGCAGACCGGGGAGCTGTTTTTT,CASSPDRGQTGELFF
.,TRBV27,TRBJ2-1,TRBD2,TGTGCCAGCAGTTTACCTAGCGGGGTCGATGAGCAGTTCTTC,CASSLPSGVDEQFF
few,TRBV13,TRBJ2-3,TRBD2,TGTGCCAGCAGCTTGAGTAGCGGGGGGGTGGATACGCAGTATTTT,CASSLSSGGVDTQYF
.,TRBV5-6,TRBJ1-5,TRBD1,TGTGCCAGCAGCTTGGCAACAGGGGCGGCGTGGAGCAATCAGCCCCAGCATTTT,CASSLATGAAWSNQPQHF
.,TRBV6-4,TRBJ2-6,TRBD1,TGTGCCAGCAGTGAAACAGGGGGCGAGCTTTCTGGGGCCAACGTCCTGACTTTC,CASSETGGELSGANVLTF
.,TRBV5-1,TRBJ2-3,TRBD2,TGCGCCAGCAGCCCGGGGACTAGCGAGGCTAGCACAGATACGCAGTATTTT,CASSPGTSEASTDTQYF
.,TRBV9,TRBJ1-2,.,TGTGCCAGCAGCTCCGGTGGTGACTATGGCTACACCTTC,CASSSGGDYGYTF
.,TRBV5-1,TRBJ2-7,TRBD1,TGCGCCAGCAGCTTGACAGGGGGGTACGAGCAGTACTTC,CASSLTGGYEQYF
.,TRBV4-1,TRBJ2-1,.,TGCGCCAGCAGCTTTACCGGGGGTTCCTACAATGAGCAGTTCTTC,CASSFTGGSYNEQFF
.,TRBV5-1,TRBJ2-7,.,TGCGCCAGCAGCTTGGGTGCGGCGTACAGGAACGAGCAGTACTTC,CASSLGAAYRNEQYF
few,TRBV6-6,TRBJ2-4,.,TGTGCCAGCAGTCTACAGGGAAAGGCAGCCAAAAACATTCAGTACTTC,CASSLQGKAAKNIQYF
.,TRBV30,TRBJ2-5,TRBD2,TGTGCCTGGAGCAGCGGGGGGGCCCTAGTAGAGACCCAGTACTTC,CAWSSGGALVETQYF
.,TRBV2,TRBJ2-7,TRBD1,TGTGCCAGCAGCTGGGGGCAGGGGGAATTCTACGAGCAGTACTTC,CASSWGQGEFYEQYF
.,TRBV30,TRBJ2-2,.,TGTGCCTGGAGTGTAGGGGCCGGGGAGCTGTTTTTT,CAWSVGAGELFF
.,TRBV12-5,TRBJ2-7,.,TGTGCTAGTGGTTTGGAAGGACTGGCACCCTACGAGCAGTACTTC,CASGLEGLAPYEQYF
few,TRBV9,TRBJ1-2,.,TGTGCCAGCAGCGTAGCGGGGGACTGGGACTATGGCTACACCTTC,CASSVAGDWDYGYTF